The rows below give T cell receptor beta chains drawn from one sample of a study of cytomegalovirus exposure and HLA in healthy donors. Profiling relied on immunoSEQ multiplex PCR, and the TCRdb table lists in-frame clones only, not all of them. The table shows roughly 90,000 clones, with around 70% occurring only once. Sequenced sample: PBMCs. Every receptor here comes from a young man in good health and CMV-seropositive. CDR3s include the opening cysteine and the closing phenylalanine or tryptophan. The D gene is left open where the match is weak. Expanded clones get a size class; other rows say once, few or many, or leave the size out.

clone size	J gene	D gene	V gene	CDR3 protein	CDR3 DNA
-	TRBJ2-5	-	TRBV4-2	CASSQDKQHSAQYF	TGTGCCAGCAGCCAAGATAAACAGCACTCGGCCCAGTACTTC
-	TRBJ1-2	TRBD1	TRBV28	CASSYNRGLNYGYTF	TGTGCCAGCAGTTATAACAGGGGTTTAAACTATGGCTACACCTTC
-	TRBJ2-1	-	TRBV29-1	CSVDNYNEQFF	TGCAGCGTTGACAACTACAATGAGCAGTTCTTC
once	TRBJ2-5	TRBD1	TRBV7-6	CASSLARTGGQETQYF	TGTGCCAGCAGCTTAGCGAGGACAGGGGGCCAAGAGACCCAGTACTTC
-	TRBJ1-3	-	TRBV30	CAWSLGLLSGNTIYF	TGTGCCTGGAGTCTAGGCTTACTCTCTGGAAACACCATATATTTT
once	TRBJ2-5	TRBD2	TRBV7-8	CASSLRGANLGETQYF	TGTGCCAGCAGCTTGCGGGGGGCAAACCTGGGGGAGACCCAGTACTTC
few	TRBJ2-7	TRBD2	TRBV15	CATSTGTSGSYEQYF	TGTGCCACCTCCACCGGGACTAGCGGATCCTACGAGCAGTACTTC
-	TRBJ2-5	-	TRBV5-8	CASSSSKFSFRETQYF	TGTGCCAGCAGCTCGTCTAAGTTTTCGTTTCGAGAGACCCAGTACTTC
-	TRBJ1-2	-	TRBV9	CASSVSALTNYGYTF	TGTGCCAGCAGCGTATCTGCCCTAACTAACTATGGCTACACCTTC
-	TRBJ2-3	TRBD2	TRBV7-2	CASSLSLTSGRPWYF	TGTGCCAGCAGTTTATCCCTGACTAGCGGGAGACCGTGGTATTTT
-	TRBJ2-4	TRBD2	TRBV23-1	CASSSAFGGAKNIQYF	TGCGCCAGCAGCTCCGCCTTCGGGGGGGCCAAAAACATTCAGTACTTC
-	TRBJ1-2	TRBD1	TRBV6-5	CASSTTGTIGGYTF	TGTGCCAGCAGTACGACAGGGACGATAGGGGGCTACACCTTC
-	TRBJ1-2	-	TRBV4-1	CASSQRNRTNYGYTF	TGCGCCAGCAGCCAAAGGAACAGGACTAACTATGGCTACACCTTC
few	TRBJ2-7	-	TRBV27	CASRDVVGPYEQYF	TGTGCCAGCAGGGATGTAGTTGGGCCCTACGAGCAGTACTTC
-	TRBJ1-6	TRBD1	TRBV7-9	CASSLGTGPGDSPLHF	TGTGCCAGCAGCTTGGGGACAGGGCCTGGGGATTCACCCCTCCACTTT
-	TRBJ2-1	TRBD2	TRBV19	CASSMGTSGRNEQFF	TGTGCCAGTAGTATGGGGACTAGCGGGAGAAATGAGCAGTTCTTC
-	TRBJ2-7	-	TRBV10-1	CASRAGLASSSYEQYF	TGCGCCAGCAGGGCCGGCCTAGCGTCTTCCTCCTACGAGCAGTACTTC
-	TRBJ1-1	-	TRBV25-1	CASSAERFGEAFF	TGTGCCAGCAGTGCAGAGCGGTTTGGTGAAGCTTTCTTT
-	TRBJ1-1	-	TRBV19	CASSGSGVPTEAFF	TGTGCCAGTAGTGGGTCAGGGGTTCCCACTGAAGCTTTCTTT
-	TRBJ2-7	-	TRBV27	CASSLSYEQYF	TGTGCCAGCAGTCTAAGCTACGAGCAGTACTTC
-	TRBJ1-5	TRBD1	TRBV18	CASSPPGQGNQPQHF	TGTGCCAGCTCACCACCGGGACAGGGTAATCAGCCCCAGCATTTT
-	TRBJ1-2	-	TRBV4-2	CASSHEGGDYTF	TGTGCCAGCAGCCATGAAGGGGGGGACTACACCTTC
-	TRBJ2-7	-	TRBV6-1	CASRQKTYEQYF	TGTGCCAGCAGACAGAAAACCTACGAGCAGTACTTC
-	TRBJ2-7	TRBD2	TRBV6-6	CASQGNSGGAYEQYF	TGTGCCAGCCAAGGGAATAGCGGGGGAGCCTACGAGCAGTACTTC
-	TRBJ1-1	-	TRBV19	CASMVRGSDTEAFF	TGTGCCAGTATGGTTCGGGGGTCGGACACTGAAGCTTTCTTT
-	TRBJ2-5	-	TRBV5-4	CASSSRREEETQYF	TGTGCCAGCAGCTCTCGGAGAGAGGAAGAGACCCAGTACTTC
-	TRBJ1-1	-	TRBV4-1	CASSQVAKANTEAFF	TGCGCCAGCAGCCAAGTAGCGAAGGCGAACACTGAAGCTTTCTTT
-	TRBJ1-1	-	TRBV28	CASSSHSGGTEAFF	TGTGCCAGCAGCTCACATAGTGGAGGCACTGAAGCTTTCTTT
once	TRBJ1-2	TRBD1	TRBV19	CASSKTGTYGYTF	TGTGCCAGTAGTAAGACAGGGACCTATGGCTACACCTTC
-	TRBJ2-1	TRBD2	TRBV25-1	CASSASGRLNEQFF	TGTGCCAGCAGTGCTAGCGGGAGGTTAAATGAGCAGTTCTTC
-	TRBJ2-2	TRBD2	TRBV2	CARGLAGGGRTGELFF	TGTGCCAGAGGACTAGCGGGAGGGGGACGCACCGGGGAGCTGTTTTTT
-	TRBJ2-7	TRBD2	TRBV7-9	CASSPRTEAGVPYEQYF	TGTGCCAGCAGCCCTAGGACGGAGGCGGGGGTTCCCTACGAGCAGTACTTC
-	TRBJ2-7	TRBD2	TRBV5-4	CASSTSSGSAGHEQYF	TGTGCCAGCAGCACATCTAGCGGGAGCGCCGGCCACGAGCAGTACTTC
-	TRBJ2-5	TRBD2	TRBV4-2	CASSQGLAGALRGTQYF	TGTGCCAGCAGCCAAGGACTAGCGGGGGCCCTCCGAGGGACCCAGTACTTC
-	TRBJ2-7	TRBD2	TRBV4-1	CASTLTGTSAVNEQYF	TGCGCCAGCACTCTGACCGGGACTAGCGCCGTTAACGAGCAGTACTTC
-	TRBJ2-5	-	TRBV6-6	CASAPGGAQETQYF	TGTGCCAGCGCCCCTGGGGGGGCCCAAGAGACCCAGTACTTC
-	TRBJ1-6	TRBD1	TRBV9	CASSVAPTGESPLHF	TGTGCCAGCAGCGTAGCCCCGACAGGGGAATCACCCCTCCACTTT
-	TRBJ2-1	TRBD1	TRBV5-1	CASSLGTGGSLSSYNEQFF	TGCGCCAGCAGCTTGGGGACAGGGGGCTCCCTCAGCTCCTACAATGAGCAGTTCTTC
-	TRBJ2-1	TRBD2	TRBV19	CASSPQLAGGEQFF	TGTGCCAGTAGTCCCCAACTAGCGGGAGGGGAACAGTTCTTC
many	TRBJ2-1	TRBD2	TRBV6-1	CASSDFYSGGAGEQFF	TGTGCCAGCAGTGACTTTTATAGCGGGGGGGCTGGTGAGCAGTTCTTC
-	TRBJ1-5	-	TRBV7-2	CASSLGSGNQPQHF	TGTGCCAGCAGCTTAGGGTCGGGGAATCAGCCCCAGCATTTT
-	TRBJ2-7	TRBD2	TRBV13	CASSSSSNSGVPSYEQYF	TGTGCCAGCAGCTCCAGCTCCAACAGCGGGGTTCCCTCCTACGAGCAGTACTTC